Presented here are 4 T cell receptor beta chains from one specimen sequenced in a study of T cells in Graves' hyperthyroidism and ophthalmopathy. From RNA transcripts, TCR beta CDR3 regions were amplified. The HTBI primer set served for first-round RT-PCR of the TCR CDR3. TCRdb fed the multiplex PCR reads into MiXCR, producing one record per CDR3 protein. The sample shows around 720,000 distinct CDR3 sequences, around 40% of them seen only once. Sequencing was carried out using blood. These TCRs come from a woman aged 40 to 50 with Graves' hyperthyroidism.

The rearrangement joins TRBV11-1 to TRBJ1-4; 9 bases agree with TRBD1. The trim removed 5 bases at V and 8 bases at J, leaving 9 bases unmatched. From germline, CDR1 is SGHAT and CDR2 FQDESV (reference sequence). This CDR3 has 15 amino acids. CDR3 in amino acids: CASSHRDRVREKLFF. In DNA, the CDR3 is TGTGCCAGCAGCCACCGGGACAGGGTTAGGGAAAAACTGTTTTTT. The entire variable domain, with the rest obtained from reference TRBV11-1 and TRBJ1-4, is as follows: EAEVAQSPRYKITEKSQAVAFWCDPISGHATLYWYRQILGQGPELLVQFQDESVVDDSQLPKDRFSAERLKGVDSTLKIQPAELGDSAMYLCASSHRDRVREKLFFGSGTQLSVL.

This clonotype was seen ten or more times. The chain recombines TRBV12-3 or TRBV12-4 with TRBJ1-5; possible D gene TRBD1, 5 bases. The germline V and J ends were trimmed by 3 bases and 5 bases, with 11 bases remaining between them. CDR3 length equals 14 residues. The CDR3 coding sequence is TGTGCCAGCAGTTTGGGCAGGGCTGATCAGCCCCAGCATTTT. This encodes CASSLGRADQPQHF.

This clonotype was observed at least ten times. This chain connects TRBV20-1 to TRBJ1-1; D is uncertain. CDR1 DFQATT and CDR2 SNEGSKA come from the germline V gene (reference sequence). The V end lost 3 bases, the J end lost 1 base, and 15 bases lay between the germline ends. CDR3 length: 15 residues. The CDR3 loop reads CSASLAGLANTEAFF. For the CDR3, the DNA is TGCAGTGCTAGCCTGGCCGGACTTGCGAACACTGAAGCTTTCTTT.

On this clonotype itself: Since a much larger clone is just one base distant, this may be a read error. The V and J genes are TRBV7-8 and TRBJ2-5, with D perhaps matching TRBD2 (6 bases). From germline, CDR1 is SGHVS and CDR2 FQNEAQ. The CDR3 totals 16 residues. The DNA of the CDR3 is TGCGCCAGCAGCCAAGTCCTCGCGGGAAACCAAGAGACCCAGTACTTC. As protein: CASSQVLAGNQETQYF.